This TCR beta chain is drawn from a study of blood T cell repertoires in COVID-19. Turning to the study itself: Acute-phase and convalescent COVID-19 samples originated in the United States, Italy and Spain.

This clone was detected a few times. Clones were sequenced by immunoSEQ multiplex PCR, and TCRdb holds only the in-frame ones, with some missing. The data show over 250,000 clones, approximately 89% seen once. CDR3 length: 16 residues. The V and J ends lost 1 base and 8 bases respectively, with 17 bases between them. Per the germline V gene, CDR1 is LNHDA and CDR2 is SQIVND (reference sequence). The sample comprised PBMCs or T cells enriched from blood (not recorded which). The chain combines TRBV19 with TRBJ1-4; D remains unclear. The sequence was obtained from a woman aged 55-70 years who had recovered from COVID-19. Written as DNA, the CDR3 is TGTGCCAGTAGTATAGTGCGCGGTGGCTTTTGGGAAAAACTGTTTTTT. It codes for CASSIVRGGFWEKLFF.